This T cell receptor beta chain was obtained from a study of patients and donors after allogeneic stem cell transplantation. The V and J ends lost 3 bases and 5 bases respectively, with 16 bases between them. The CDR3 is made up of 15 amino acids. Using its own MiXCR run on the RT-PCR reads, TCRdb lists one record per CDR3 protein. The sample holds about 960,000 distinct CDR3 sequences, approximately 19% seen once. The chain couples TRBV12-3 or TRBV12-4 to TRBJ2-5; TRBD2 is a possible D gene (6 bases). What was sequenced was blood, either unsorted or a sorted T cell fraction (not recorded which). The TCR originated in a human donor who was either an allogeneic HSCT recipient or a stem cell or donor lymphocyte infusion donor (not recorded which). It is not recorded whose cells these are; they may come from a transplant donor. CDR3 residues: CASSLKDGGWETQYF. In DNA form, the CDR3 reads TGTGCCAGCAGTTTGAAGGACGGAGGGTGGGAGACCCAGTACTTC.